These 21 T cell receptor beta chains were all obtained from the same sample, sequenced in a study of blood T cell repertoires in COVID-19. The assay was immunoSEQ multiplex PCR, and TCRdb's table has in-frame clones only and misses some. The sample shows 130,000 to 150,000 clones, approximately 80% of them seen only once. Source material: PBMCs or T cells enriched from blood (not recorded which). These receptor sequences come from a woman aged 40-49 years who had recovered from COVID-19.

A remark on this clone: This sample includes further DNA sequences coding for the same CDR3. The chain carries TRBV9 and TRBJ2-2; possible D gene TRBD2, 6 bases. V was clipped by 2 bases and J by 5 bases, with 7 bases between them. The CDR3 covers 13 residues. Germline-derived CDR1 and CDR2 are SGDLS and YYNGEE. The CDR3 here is CASSVGGTGELFF. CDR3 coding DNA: TGTGCCAGCAGCGTTGGGGGGACCGGGGAGCTGTTTTTT. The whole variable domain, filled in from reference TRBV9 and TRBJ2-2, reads DSGVTQTPKHLITATGQRVTLRCSPRSGDLSVYWYQQSLDQGLQFLIQYYNGEERAKGNILERFSAQQFPDLHSELNLSSLELGDSALYFCASSVGGTGELFFGEGSRLTVL.

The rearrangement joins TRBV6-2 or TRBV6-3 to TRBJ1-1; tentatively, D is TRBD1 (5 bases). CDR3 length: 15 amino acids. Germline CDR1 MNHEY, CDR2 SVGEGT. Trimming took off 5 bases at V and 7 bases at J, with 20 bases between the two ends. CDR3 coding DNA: TGTGCCAGCAGTCCCCGGGGGGGACCCTACCTTGAAGCTTTCTTT. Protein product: CASSPRGGPYLEAFF.

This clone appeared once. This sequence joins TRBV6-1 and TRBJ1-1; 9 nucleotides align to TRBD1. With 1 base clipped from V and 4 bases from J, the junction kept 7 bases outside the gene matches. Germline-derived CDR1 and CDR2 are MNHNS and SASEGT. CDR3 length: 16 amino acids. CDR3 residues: CASSEEQGAPSTEAFF. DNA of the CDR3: TGTGCCAGCAGTGAAGAACAGGGGGCGCCGTCCACTGAAGCTTTCTTT.

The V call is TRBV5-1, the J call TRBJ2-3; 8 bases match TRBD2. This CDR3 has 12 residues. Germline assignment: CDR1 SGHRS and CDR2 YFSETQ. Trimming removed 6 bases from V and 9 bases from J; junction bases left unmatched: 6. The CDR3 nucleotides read TGCGCCAGCACCAGCGGGAGTCAAACGCAGTATTTT. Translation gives CASTSGSQTQYF.

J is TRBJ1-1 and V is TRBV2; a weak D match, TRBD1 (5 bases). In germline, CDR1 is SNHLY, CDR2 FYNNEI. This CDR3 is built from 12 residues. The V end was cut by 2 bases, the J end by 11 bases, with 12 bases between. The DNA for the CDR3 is TGTGCCAGCAGTGAAATAGGGGAAGGGGCTTTCTTT. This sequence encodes CASSEIGEGAFF. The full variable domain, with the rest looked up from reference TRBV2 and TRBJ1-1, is EPEVTQTPSHQVTQMGQEVILRCVPISNHLYFYWYRQILGQKVEFLVSFYNNEISEKSEIFDDQFSVERPDGSNFTLKIRSTKLEDSAMYFCASSEIGEGAFFGQGTRLTVV.

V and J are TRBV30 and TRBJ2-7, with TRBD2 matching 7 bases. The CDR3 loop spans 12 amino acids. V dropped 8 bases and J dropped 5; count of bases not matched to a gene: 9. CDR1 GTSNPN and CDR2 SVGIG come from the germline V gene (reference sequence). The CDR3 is CAGGGVGDEQYF. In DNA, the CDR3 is TGTGCCGGGGGAGGGGTAGGGGACGAGCAGTACTTC.

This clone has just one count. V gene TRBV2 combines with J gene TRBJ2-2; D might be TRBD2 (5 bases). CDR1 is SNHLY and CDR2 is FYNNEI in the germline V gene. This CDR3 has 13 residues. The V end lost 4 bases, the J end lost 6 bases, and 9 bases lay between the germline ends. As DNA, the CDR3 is TGTGCCAGCAGTGCCCGGGAATCCGGGGAGCTGTTTTTT. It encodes CASSARESGELFF. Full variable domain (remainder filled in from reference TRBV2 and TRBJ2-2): EPEVTQTPSHQVTQMGQEVILRCVPISNHLYFYWYRQILGQKVEFLVSFYNNEISEKSEIFDDQFSVERPDGSNFTLKIRSTKLEDSAMYFCASSARESGELFFGEGSRLTVL.

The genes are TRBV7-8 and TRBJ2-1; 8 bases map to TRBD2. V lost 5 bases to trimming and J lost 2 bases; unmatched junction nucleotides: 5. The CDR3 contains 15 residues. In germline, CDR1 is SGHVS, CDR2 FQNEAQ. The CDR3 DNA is TGTGCCAGCAGCAACCTAGCGGGTCCCTACAATGAGCAGTTCTTC. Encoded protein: CASSNLAGPYNEQFF.

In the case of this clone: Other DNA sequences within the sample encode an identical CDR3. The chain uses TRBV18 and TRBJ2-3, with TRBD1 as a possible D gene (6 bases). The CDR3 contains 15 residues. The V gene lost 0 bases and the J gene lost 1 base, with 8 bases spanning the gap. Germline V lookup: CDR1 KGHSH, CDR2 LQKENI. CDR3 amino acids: CASSPPAGGTDTQYF. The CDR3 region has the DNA TGTGCCAGCTCACCACCGGCAGGGGGCACAGATACGCAGTATTTT.

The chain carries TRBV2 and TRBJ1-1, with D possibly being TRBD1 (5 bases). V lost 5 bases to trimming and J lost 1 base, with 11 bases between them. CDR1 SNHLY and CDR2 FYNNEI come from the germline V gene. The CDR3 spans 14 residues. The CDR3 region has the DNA TGTGCCAGCAGTCAGGGTCCGGGGAACACTGAAGCTTTCTTT. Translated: CASSQGPGNTEAFF.

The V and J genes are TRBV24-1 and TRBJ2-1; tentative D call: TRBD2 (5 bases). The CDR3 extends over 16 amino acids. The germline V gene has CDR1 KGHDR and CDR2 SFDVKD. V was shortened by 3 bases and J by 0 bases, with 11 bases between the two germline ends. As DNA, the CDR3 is TGTGCCACCAGTGATCCACTAGACATCTCCTACAATGAGCAGTTCTTC. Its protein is CATSDPLDISYNEQFF.

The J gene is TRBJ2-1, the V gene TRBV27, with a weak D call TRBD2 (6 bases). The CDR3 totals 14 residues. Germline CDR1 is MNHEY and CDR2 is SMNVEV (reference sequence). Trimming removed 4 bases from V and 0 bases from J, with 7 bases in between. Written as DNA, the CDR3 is TGTGCCAGCAGTTCCGGGAGCTCCTACAATGAGCAGTTCTTC. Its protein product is CASSSGSSYNEQFF.

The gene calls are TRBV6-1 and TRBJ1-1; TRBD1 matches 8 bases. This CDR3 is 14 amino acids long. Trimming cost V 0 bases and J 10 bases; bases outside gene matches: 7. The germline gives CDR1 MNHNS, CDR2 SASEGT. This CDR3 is CASSEARTGGVAFF. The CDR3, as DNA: TGTGCCAGCAGTGAAGCGCGAACAGGGGGGGTAGCTTTCTTT.

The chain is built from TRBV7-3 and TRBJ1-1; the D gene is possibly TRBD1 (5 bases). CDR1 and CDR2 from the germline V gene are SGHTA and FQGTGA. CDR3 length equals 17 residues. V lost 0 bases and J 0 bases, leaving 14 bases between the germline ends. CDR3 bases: TGTGCCAGCAGCTTAACGTTCTTGACAGACATGAACACTGAAGCTTTCTTT. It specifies CASSLTFLTDMNTEAFF.

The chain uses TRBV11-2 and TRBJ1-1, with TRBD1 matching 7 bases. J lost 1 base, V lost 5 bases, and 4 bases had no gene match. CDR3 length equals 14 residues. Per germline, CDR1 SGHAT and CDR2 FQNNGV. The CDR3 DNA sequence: TGTGCCAGCAGCCCGAGGACAGGGAACACTGAAGCTTTCTTT. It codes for CASSPRTGNTEAFF.

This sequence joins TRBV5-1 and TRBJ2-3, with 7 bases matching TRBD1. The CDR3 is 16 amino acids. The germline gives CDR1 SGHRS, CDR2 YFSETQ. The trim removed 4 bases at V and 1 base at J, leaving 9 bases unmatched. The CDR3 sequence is CASSTSTGARTDTQYF. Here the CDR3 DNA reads TGCGCCAGCAGCACCTCCACAGGGGCCCGCACAGATACGCAGTATTTT.

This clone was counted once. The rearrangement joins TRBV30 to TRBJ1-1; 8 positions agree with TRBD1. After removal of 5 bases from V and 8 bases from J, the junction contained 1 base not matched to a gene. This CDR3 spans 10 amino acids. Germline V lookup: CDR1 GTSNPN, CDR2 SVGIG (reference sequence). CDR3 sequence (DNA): TGTGCCTGGGGGGACAGGGAAGCTTTCTTT. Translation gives CAWGDREAFF.

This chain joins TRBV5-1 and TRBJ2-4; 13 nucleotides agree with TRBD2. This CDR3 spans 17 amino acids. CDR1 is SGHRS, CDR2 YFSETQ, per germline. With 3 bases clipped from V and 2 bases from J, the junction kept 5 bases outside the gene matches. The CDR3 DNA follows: TGCGCCAGCAGCTCCTGGACTAGCGGGGGCTCCAAAAACATTCAGTACTTC. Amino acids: CASSSWTSGGSKNIQYF.

CDR3 in amino acids: CASSLPTTTPFLTNEQFF. CDR3 coding DNA: TGCGCCAGCAGCCTGCCGACTACAACCCCCTTTTTGACAAATGAGCAGTTCTTC. The chain uses TRBV4-1 and TRBJ2-1, with a tentative D call TRBD2 (5 bases). V lost 4 bases and J lost 7, with 26 bases in between. This CDR3 is built from 18 residues. CDR1 is MGHRA and CDR2 is YSYEKL in the germline V gene.

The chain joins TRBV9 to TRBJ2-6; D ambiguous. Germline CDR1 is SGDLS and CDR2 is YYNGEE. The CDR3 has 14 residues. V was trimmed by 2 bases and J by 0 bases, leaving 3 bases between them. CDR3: CASSVISGANVLTF. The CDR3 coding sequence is TGTGCCAGCAGCGTTATCTCTGGGGCCAACGTCCTGACTTTC.

CDR3 protein: CASSRTGNEKLFF. The CDR3 DNA sequence: TGCGCCAGCAGCCGGACGGGGAATGAAAAACTGTTTTTT. This chain joins TRBV5-1 and TRBJ1-4, with unresolved D. Trimming removed 4 bases from V and 5 bases from J, with 9 bases in between. CDR1 is SGHRS, CDR2 YFSETQ, per germline. There are 13 residues in the CDR3. Looking up the rest from reference TRBV5-1 and TRBJ1-4 gives the full variable domain: KAGVTQTPRYLIKTRGQQVTLSCSPISGHRSVSWYQQTPGQGLQFLFEYFSETQRNKGNFPGRFSGRQFSNSRSEMNVSTLELGDSALYLCASSRTGNEKLFFGSGTQLSVL.